One T cell receptor beta chain is described in this entry. Its antigen is unidentified. This specimen belongs to a study of beta chain features in type 1 diabetes. Turning to the study itself: Patients looked much like healthy donors when it came to age, gender and cell yields. Overall study findings and caveats: Type 1 diabetes patients had VDJ junctions that carried fewer insertions and more deletions. TCRB CDR3 length was moderately but significantly reduced in all four CD4+ subsets of Type 1 diabetes patients. Unsettled here was the matter of whether HLA type influences TCRB rearrangement.

Reverse transcribing all isolated RNA meant expressed TCRB transcripts were sequenced. There were some 3.6 million reads on average in the naive, central memory and regulatory T cell samples. The repertoire was sequenced with immunoSEQ multiplex PCR; TCRdb's copy has only in-frame clones and lacks some. The data hold roughly 340,000 clones, with roughly an eighth observed a single time. CDR1 and CDR2 (germline): SQVTM, ANQGSEA. The V segment lost 7 bases and the J segment 0 bases; nucleotides outside the gene matches: 5. The CDR3 consists of 13 residues. The rearrangement links TRBV29-1 to TRBJ1-1; 7 nucleotides agree with TRBD1. The sample taken for sequencing was naive CD4+ T cells from blood. The receptor was isolated from a woman aged 18-29 years with type 1 diabetes. This chain's CDR3 is CSAGQRLNTEAFF. The CDR3 nucleotides read TGCAGCGCGGGACAGAGACTGAACACTGAAGCTTTCTTT.